The source of this T cell receptor (beta chain) is a study of cytomegalovirus exposure and HLA in healthy donors. Study observations and caveats: Confirmation was obtained in vitro that a few CMV-associated chains are specific for CMV antigens. The study listed some 160 cytomegalovirus-associated TCR beta chains.

As to this clone: Its antigen is as yet unknown.

Trimming cost V 4 bases and J 2 bases, with 17 bases left between them. This CDR3 region has 17 residues. Germline V gene sequence: CDR1 MGHRA, CDR2 YSYEKL. The assay was immunoSEQ multiplex PCR, and TCRdb's table has in-frame clones only and misses some. Here the sample spans fewer than 250,000 clones, more than 75% being singletons. Sequencing was performed on PBMCs. This chain links TRBV4-1 with TRBJ1-4; D might be TRBD1 (5 bases). This receptor was identified in a young woman in good health and CMV-seropositive. CDR3 DNA sequence: TGCGCCAGCAGCCCTTATAGCCGCGGGGCTACTAATGAAAAACTGTTTTTT. Amino acids: CASSPYSRGATNEKLFF.